This TCR beta chain was captured in a study of shared clonotypes between healthy human individuals. Overall study: CD4 naive and memory got three plates each, CD8 naive two, CD8 memory one.

As for this clone: Its antigen remains unknown.

CDR3 length: 15 amino acids. Germline CDR1 and CDR2: SGHTA and FQGNSA. V was clipped by 4 bases and J by 4 bases, with 16 bases between them. Study observations and caveats: When compared with the clonotypes that were shared by all four sorted-subset donors, the non-shared clonotypes turned out to have lower generation probabilities.

The deep-level immunoSEQ assay was used. The data were produced by immunoSEQ multiplex PCR, yet TCRdb's version contains in-frame clones alone and is incomplete. The data show approximately 2,300,000 clones, with less than 95% seen just once and approximately 0.41% held by the top ten. The chain combines TRBV7-2 with TRBJ2-5; the D gene is possibly TRBD2 (5 bases). The receptor comes from a man between 18 and 35 years old in good health. Some clones in this sample may be carry-over from other donors' samples. Specimen: naive CD4+ T cells from PBMCs. Subset reported: CD45RA+ positively selected. In DNA form, the CDR3 reads TGTGCCAGCAGCTCCCCCCGGGTTGGAGGAGAGACCCAGTACTTC. Translated: CASSSPRVGGETQYF.